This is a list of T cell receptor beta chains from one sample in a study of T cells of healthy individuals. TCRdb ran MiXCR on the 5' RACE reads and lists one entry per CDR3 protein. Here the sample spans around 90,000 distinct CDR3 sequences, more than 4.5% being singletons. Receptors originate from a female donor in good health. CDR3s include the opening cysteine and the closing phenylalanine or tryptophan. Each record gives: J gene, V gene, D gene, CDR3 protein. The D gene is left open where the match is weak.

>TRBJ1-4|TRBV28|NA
CASRGSTTNEKLF
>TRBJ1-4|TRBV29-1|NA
CSVEVVGEKLFF
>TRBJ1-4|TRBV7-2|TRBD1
CASSWWTGGNEKLFF
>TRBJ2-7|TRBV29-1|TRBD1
CSIRTGYSYEQYF
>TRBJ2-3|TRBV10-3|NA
CAINPGGSDTQYF
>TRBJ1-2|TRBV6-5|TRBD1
CASSPGQGLNYGYTF
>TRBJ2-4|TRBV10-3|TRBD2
CAISETSGRAAHF
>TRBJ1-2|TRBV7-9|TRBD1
CASSLDPYRGLNYGYTF
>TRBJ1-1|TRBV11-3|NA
CASSLDHNTEAFF
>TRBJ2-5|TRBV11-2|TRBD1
CASSSIQGWQETQYF
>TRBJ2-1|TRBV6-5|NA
CASSYSTGAEQFF
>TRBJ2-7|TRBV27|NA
CASSSGDPYEQYF
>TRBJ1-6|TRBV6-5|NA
CASKTVDSPLHF
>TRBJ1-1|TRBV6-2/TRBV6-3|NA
CASIGGRGWTEAFF
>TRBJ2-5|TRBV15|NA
CATSTYRVRETQYF
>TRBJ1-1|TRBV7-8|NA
CASSLVVNTEAFF
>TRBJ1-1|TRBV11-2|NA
CASSSTSTEAFF
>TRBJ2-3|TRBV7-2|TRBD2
CASSLALRGRRNTQYF
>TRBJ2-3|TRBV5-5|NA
CASSFSDSTDTQYF
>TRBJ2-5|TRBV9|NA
CASSVGVRQETQYF
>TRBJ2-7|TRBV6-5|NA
CASSYSGPHYEQYF
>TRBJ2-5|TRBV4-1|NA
CASSQGQYQETQYF
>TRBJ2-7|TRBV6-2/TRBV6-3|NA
CASSTATRAGSYEQYF
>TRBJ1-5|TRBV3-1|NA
CASSHRGNQPQHF
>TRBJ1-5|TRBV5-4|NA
CASSLGQGHNQPQHF
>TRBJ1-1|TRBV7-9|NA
CASSLATAEAFF
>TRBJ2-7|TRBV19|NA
CASSISQMPYEQYF
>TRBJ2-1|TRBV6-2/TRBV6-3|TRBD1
CASTPQGAAYNEQFF
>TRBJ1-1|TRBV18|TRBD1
CASSPGQGGWVTEAFF
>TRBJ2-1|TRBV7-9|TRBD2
CASSLTRGGRAYEQFF
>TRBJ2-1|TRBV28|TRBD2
CASRERLLADLYNEQFF
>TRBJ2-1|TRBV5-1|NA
CASSPLTQTVEQFF
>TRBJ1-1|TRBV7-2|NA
CASSLGRGANTEAFF
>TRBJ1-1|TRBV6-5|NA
CASSYSPDKMNTEAFF
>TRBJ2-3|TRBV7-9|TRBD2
CASSLGLAEPRDTQYF
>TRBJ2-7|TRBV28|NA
CASSPYETDEQYF
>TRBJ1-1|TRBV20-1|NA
CSASTRTSPNRYTEAFF
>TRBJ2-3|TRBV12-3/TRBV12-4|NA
CASSLRPETDTQYF
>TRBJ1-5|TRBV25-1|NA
CASSDYSNQPQHF
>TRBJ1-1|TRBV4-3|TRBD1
CASSQSTPLDRLNTEAFF
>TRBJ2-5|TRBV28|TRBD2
CASSPGGQETQYF
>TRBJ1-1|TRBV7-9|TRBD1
CASSFFTGTGSNTEAFF
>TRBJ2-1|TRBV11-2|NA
CASSFLVSVWPLDEQFF
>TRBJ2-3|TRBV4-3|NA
CASSQGNLGDTQYF
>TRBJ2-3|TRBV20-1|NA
CSAREIFGITDTQYF
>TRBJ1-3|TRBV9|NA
CASSVLADRIFGNTIYF
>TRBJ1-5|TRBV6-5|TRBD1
CASSPLGTGQKQPQHF
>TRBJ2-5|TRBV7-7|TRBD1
CASSPDRAETQYF
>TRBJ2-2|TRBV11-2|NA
CASSPSFSTGELFF
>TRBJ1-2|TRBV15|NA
CATSREAIGYGYTF
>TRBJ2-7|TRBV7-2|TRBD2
CASSFLELAGGSSEQYF
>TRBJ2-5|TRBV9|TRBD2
CASSGEASGGETQYF
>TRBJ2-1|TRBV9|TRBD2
CASSVAAGLGDEQFF
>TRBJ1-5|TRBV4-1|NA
CASSQEGQTGQPQHF
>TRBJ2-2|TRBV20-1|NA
CSASLQDTGELFF